A single sample is the source of the 26 T cell receptor beta chains below, sequenced in a study of blood T cell repertoires in COVID-19. Assay: immunoSEQ multiplex PCR; the TCRdb copy retains only in-frame clones and omits some. The sample includes more than 50,000 clones, 77% of them seen just once. What was sequenced was peripheral blood. The receptors originated from a man aged 65-85 years with active or convalescent COVID-19.

The V call is TRBV5-1, the J call TRBJ2-5; D is perhaps TRBD2 (5 bases). The ends were cut back, 0 bases at V and 0 bases at J, with 6 bases in the middle. There are 14 residues in the CDR3. Germline lookup yields CDR1 SGHRS and CDR2 YFSETQ. CDR3 loop: CASSLASNQETQYF. CDR3 DNA: TGCGCCAGCAGCTTGGCTAGCAACCAAGAGACCCAGTACTTC.

The rearrangement uses TRBV14 and TRBJ1-2, with D perhaps matching TRBD1 (6 bases). Trimming removed 4 bases from V and 4 bases from J, with 10 bases in between. Germline V gene sequence: CDR1 SGHDN, CDR2 FVKESK. This CDR3 comprises 13 residues. CDR3 loop: CASSRDRSYGYTF. The CDR3 DNA reads as TGTGCCAGCAGCCGCGACAGGAGCTATGGCTACACCTTC.

This clone was found a few times. The chain recombines TRBV9 with TRBJ1-2, with a possible D match to TRBD1 (5 bases). Germline V gene lookup returns CDR1 SGDLS and CDR2 YYNGEE. Trimming took 7 bases from V and 8 from J, leaving 21 bases between them. CDR3 size: 14 residues. CDR3 sequence reads: CASYRTSPPGGYTF. CDR3 bases: TGTGCCAGCTACCGGACCTCCCCCCCAGGGGGCTACACCTTC.

The chain combines TRBV5-1 with TRBJ1-1; no definite D call. There are 14 residues in the CDR3. Trimming stripped 4 bases from V and 0 bases from J, with 10 bases between. Germline CDR1 SGHRS, CDR2 YFSETQ. The CDR3 bases are TGCGCCAGCAGCCCGCGTACCATGAACACTGAAGCTTTCTTT. It codes for CASSPRTMNTEAFF.

The rearrangement links TRBV5-1 to TRBJ2-1, with 7 bases aligning to TRBD1. The V segment lost 2 bases and the J segment 7 bases; nucleotides outside the gene matches: 6. This CDR3 spans 14 amino acids. Per germline, CDR1 SGHRS and CDR2 YFSETQ. The CDR3 spells CASSFTGDGNEQFF. CDR3 in DNA: TGCGCCAGCAGCTTCACAGGGGACGGGAATGAGCAGTTCTTC.

This clone has only a few counts. The CDR3 coding sequence is TGCGCCAGCAGCGACCGACAGGGGGACACTGAAGCTTTCTTT. Translated: CASSDRQGDTEAFF. The chain combines TRBV5-1 with TRBJ1-1; 9 bases agree with TRBD1. CDR1 is SGHRS and CDR2 is YFSETQ in the germline V gene. This CDR3 has 14 residues. V lost 4 bases to trimming and J lost 3 bases; unmatched junction nucleotides: 4. Complete variable domain (other parts from reference TRBV5-1 and TRBJ1-1): KAGVTQTPRYLIKTRGQQVTLSCSPISGHRSVSWYQQTPGQGLQFLFEYFSETQRNKGNFPGRFSGRQFSNSRSEMNVSTLELGDSALYLCASSDRQGDTEAFFGQGTRLTVV.

This clone was seen more than once but under ten times. The gene calls are TRBV2 and TRBJ1-4; TRBD1 is a possible D gene (6 bases). V dropped 2 bases and J dropped 8 bases, with 15 bases sitting between them. This CDR3 is built from 15 residues. Germline CDR1 reads SNHLY; CDR2 reads FYNNEI. CDR3 bases: TGTGCCAGCAGTGAAACTTCAGGTACAGGGGAAAAACTGTTTTTT. Translating it yields CASSETSGTGEKLFF.

This chain links TRBV29-1 with TRBJ1-2; D is uncertain. The germline V gene has CDR1 SQVTM and CDR2 ANQGSEA. The V and J ends lost 2 bases and 5 bases respectively, with 15 bases between them. CDR3 length: 14 amino acids. CDR3 in DNA: TGCAGCGTTGAAAGGTCGGCGGGGAATTATGGCTACACCTTC. Its protein is CSVERSAGNYGYTF.

This chain links TRBV2 with TRBJ1-2; D possibly corresponds to TRBD1 (6 bases). CDR3 length: 13 amino acids. Germline values: CDR1 SNHLY, CDR2 FYNNEI. Trimming took off 3 bases at V and 7 bases at J, with 12 bases between the two ends. The CDR3 protein is CASSEGALGGYTF. The DNA for the CDR3 is TGTGCCAGCAGTGAGGGGGCTTTGGGTGGCTACACCTTC.

This clone was picked up one time. The V and J genes are TRBV7-2 and TRBJ1-4; 11 bases are a match to TRBD1. This CDR3 contains 16 residues. Germline loops: CDR1 SGHTA, CDR2 FQGNSA. V was pared by 5 bases and J by 8 bases, with 10 bases of the junction left unmatched. The CDR3 DNA reads TGTGCCAGCAGCCAAGAAGGACAGGGGGCTGGGGAAAAACTGTTTTTT. Translated: CASSQEGQGAGEKLFF.

A few counts support this clone. The genes are TRBV30 and TRBJ1-4; 8 nucleotides match TRBD1. The CDR3 is made up of 16 amino acids. Germline CDR1 is GTSNPN and CDR2 is SVGIG (reference sequence). Unmatched junction bases numbered 14, after V lost 3 bases and J lost 8 bases. The CDR3 nucleotides read TGTGCCTGGAGCCAACCAACAGGGGGGTTTGGCGAAAAACTGTTTTTT. It yields the protein CAWSQPTGGFGEKLFF.

The V and J genes are TRBV5-1 and TRBJ2-7; 8 nucleotides align to TRBD2. Trimming cost V 4 bases and J 3 bases; bases outside gene matches: 9. From germline, CDR1 is SGHRS and CDR2 YFSETQ. The CDR3 consists of 15 residues. The CDR3 reads CASSAPGSGVYEQYF. In nucleotides, the CDR3 is TGCGCCAGCAGCGCCCCCGGTAGCGGGGTCTACGAGCAGTACTTC.

V is TRBV13 and J is TRBJ2-1, with 8 positions matching TRBD1. Unmatched junction bases numbered 11, after V lost 3 bases and J lost 7 bases. This CDR3 contains 16 residues. Germline values: CDR1 PRHDT, CDR2 FYEKMQ (reference sequence). CDR3 residues: CASSFPAAGGLNEQFF. The CDR3 DNA sequence: TGTGCCAGCAGCTTCCCGGCAGCAGGGGGCTTGAATGAGCAGTTCTTC.

V is TRBV5-1 and J is TRBJ1-2; 10 nucleotides match TRBD1. The junction had 5 bases not matched to a gene; V was cut back by 3 bases and J by 3 bases. CDR3 size: 15 residues. Germline V gene sequence: CDR1 SGHRS, CDR2 YFSETQ. The DNA for the CDR3 is TGCGCCAGCAGCTCGACAGGGGGCGGTGACTATGGCTACACCTTC. Its protein is CASSSTGGGDYGYTF.

The chain employs TRBV11-2 and TRBJ2-1; TRBD2 might be the D (6 bases). With 3 bases removed from V and 3 bases from J, the gap between germline ends came to 12 bases. Germline assignment: CDR1 SGHAT and CDR2 FQNNGV. CDR3 length equals 15 residues. The CDR3 DNA reads TGTGCCAGCAGCTTTAGGGACTCCTACTACAATGAGCAGTTCTTC. This encodes CASSFRDSYYNEQFF. The complete variable domain, with remaining parts taken from reference TRBV11-2 and TRBJ2-1, reads EAGVAQSPRYKIIEKRQSVAFWCNPISGHATLYWYQQILGQGPKLLIQFQNNGVVDDSQLPKDRFSAERLKGVDSTLKIQPAKLEDSAVYLCASSFRDSYYNEQFFGPGTRLTVL.

The chain combines TRBV11-1 with TRBJ2-2; 9 positions agree with TRBD2. The CDR3 has 16 residues. V was clipped by 1 base and J by 6 bases; unmatched bases: 6. Germline CDR1 SGHAT, CDR2 FQDESV (reference sequence). CDR3: CASSLEVAGVSGELFF. The CDR3, as DNA: TGTGCCAGCAGCTTAGAGGTAGCGGGAGTGTCCGGGGAGCTGTTTTTT.

This sequence joins TRBV27 and TRBJ2-7; 13 bases agree with TRBD2. V lost 6 bases to trimming and J lost 4 bases; unmatched junction nucleotides: 3. CDR3 length: 14 residues. From germline, CDR1 is MNHEY and CDR2 SMNVEV (reference sequence). As DNA, the CDR3 is TGTGCCAGCAGGTGGACTAGCGGGAGTTACGAGCAGTACTTC. Protein: CASRWTSGSYEQYF.

The chain uses TRBV7-2 and TRBJ2-7; TRBD1 aligns across 8 bases. Germline assignment: CDR1 SGHTA and CDR2 FQGNSA. V dropped 7 bases and J dropped 3; count of bases not matched to a gene: 5. The CDR3 loop spans 13 amino acids. The CDR3 region has the DNA TGTGCCAGCAAACGGACAGGGAACTACGAGCAGTACTTC. Its translation is CASKRTGNYEQYF.

The chain links TRBV5-1 to TRBJ1-1; D possibly corresponds to TRBD1 (6 bases). V was pared by 1 base and J by 3 bases, with 10 bases between. The CDR3 totals 14 residues. From germline, CDR1 is SGHRS and CDR2 YFSETQ. For the CDR3, the DNA is TGCGCCAGCAGCTTGACAGGGCTGCACACTGAAGCTTTCTTT. Translated: CASSLTGLHTEAFF.

This clone was found once. The V call is TRBV10-2, the J call TRBJ1-3; D remains ambiguous. V lost 4 bases to trimming and J lost 0 bases, with 13 bases between them. The CDR3 spans 16 residues. Germline V lookup: CDR1 WSHSY, CDR2 SAAADI. DNA of the CDR3: TGCGCCAGCAGTGCGGTGGCGGCGGCCTCTGGAAACACCATATATTTT. Amino acids: CASSAVAAASGNTIYF.

V usage is TRBV21-1 and J usage is TRBJ2-1; the table's D gene call, TRBD2, was not cross checked with the DNA. TRBV21-1 is designated a pseudogene. The CDR3 totals 14 residues. CDR3 bases: TGTGCCAGCAGCGGGACTAGCGGCAACAATGAGCAGTTCTTC. Translated, it gives CASSGTSGNNEQFF.

The chain combines TRBV6-5 with TRBJ1-1, with TRBD1 matching 7 bases. This CDR3 has 13 amino acids. Germline V gives CDR1 MNHEY, CDR2 SVGAGI. The junction had 7 bases not matched to a gene; V was cut back by 6 bases and J by 6 bases. The CDR3 coding sequence is TGTGCCAGCAGGGGGACAGCTCGACCTGAAGCTTTCTTT. Amino acids: CASRGTARPEAFF.

This chain uses TRBV29-1 with TRBJ1-4, with TRBD1 identical over 11 bases. With V trimmed by 6 bases and J by 5 bases, 2 bases remained unmatched. Germline V gene sequence: CDR1 SQVTM, CDR2 ANQGSEA. There are 13 residues in the CDR3. CDR3 nucleotides: TGCAGCGTGGGGACAGGGGGGAATGAAAAACTGTTTTTT. Encoded protein: CSVGTGGNEKLFF. Combining the CDR3 with reference TRBV29-1 and TRBJ1-4 gives the whole variable domain SAVISQKPSRDICQRGTSLTIQCQVDSQVTMMFWYRQQPGQSLTLIATANQGSEATYESGFVIDKFPISRPNLTFSTLTVSNMSPEDSSIYLCSVGTGGNEKLFFGSGTQLSVL.

This chain connects TRBV9 to TRBJ2-1, with TRBD2 matching 10 bases. Trimming removed 2 bases from V and 0 bases from J; junction bases left unmatched: 5. This CDR3 has 17 residues. CDR1 is SGDLS, CDR2 YYNGEE, per germline. The CDR3 bases are TGTGCCAGCAGCGTTTCTGGGACTAGCGTCTCCTACAATGAGCAGTTCTTC. Protein product: CASSVSGTSVSYNEQFF.

The chain couples TRBV11-3 to TRBJ1-1; TRBD1 might be the D (6 bases). The CDR3 totals 14 residues. The germline gives CDR1 SGHNT, CDR2 YENEEA. Trimming removed 2 bases from V and 4 bases from J, with 11 bases in between. CDR3: CASSLRQGPTEAFF. The CDR3 bases are TGTGCCAGCAGCTTAAGGCAGGGGCCCACTGAAGCTTTCTTT. The variable domain in full, with the rest retrieved from reference TRBV11-3 and TRBJ1-1, is EAGVVQSPRYKIIEKKQPVAFWCNPISGHNTLYWYLQNLGQGPELLIRYENEEAVDDSQLPKDRFSAERLKGVDSTLKIQPAELGDSAVYLCASSLRQGPTEAFFGQGTRLTVV.

The chain carries TRBV6-6 and TRBJ1-3; TRBD1 might be the D (6 bases). Per the germline V gene, CDR1 is MNHNY and CDR2 is SVGAGI (reference sequence). The CDR3 consists of 14 residues. V was pared by 7 bases and J by 4 bases, with 14 bases between. CDR3 sequence: CASIKAGDGNTIYF. CDR3 coding DNA: TGTGCCAGCATTAAAGCAGGGGACGGAAACACCATATATTTT.